This T cell receptor beta chain was found in a study of neurological immune-mediated disorders. With 8 bases removed from V and 4 bases from J, the gap between germline ends came to 20 bases. This CDR3 has 15 residues. This clonotype was seen only a few times. What it binds is not known. A single base separates this from a much larger clone, so it may be a read error. cDNA synthesis was performed by 5'RACE with 10-nucleotide random UMIs. Each CDR3 protein gets one entry after TCRdb re-called the 5' RACE reads with MiXCR. Among about 50,000 distinct CDR3 sequences, 3% to 4% were seen once, and the ten largest hold 5.5% to 6%. Study-wide findings and caveats: No expanded-clone CDR3 amino acid sequence recurred across subjects, suggesting private TCR-beta repertoires. Phylogenetic grouping assigned the repertoires of 18 of 34 multiple sclerosis patients to a single cluster of related CDR3 sequences. This cluster may be a repertoire-level signature.

The receptor's source is a man in his forties with multiple sclerosis. The chain has TRBV12-3 or TRBV12-4 and TRBJ2-5, with a weak D call TRBD2 (6 bases). The sample comprised PBMCs. The CDR3 here is CASHPPGGTGETQYF. In DNA, the CDR3 is TGTGCCAGCCACCCACCCGGAGGGACGGGAGAGACCCAGTACTTC.